This T cell receptor beta chain was captured by sequencing in a study of early T cells in non-severe SARS-CoV-2 infection. Overall study: It was bulk RNA from unsorted whole blood that was sequenced, and the chains were unpaired.

The library protocol tagged individual cDNA molecules with unique molecular identifiers. TCRdb reanalysed the 5' RACE reads using MiXCR and keeps one entry per CDR3 protein. Among fewer than 80,000 distinct CDR3 sequences listed, about 12% were seen once. The sample holds many counts of this clonotype. The sequence derives from an adult who was a healthcare worker with PCR-confirmed SARS-CoV-2 infection or an uninfected control (not recorded which). The specimen was whole blood.

Here the CDR3 DNA reads TGTGCCAGCAGTCCTAGGACTTTATCTGGGGCCAACGTCCTGACTTTC. Protein product: CASSPRTLSGANVLTF. V and J are TRBV6-5 and TRBJ2-6; D perhaps matches TRBD2 (5 bases). CDR3 length: 16 residues. V was trimmed by 5 bases and J by 1 base, leaving 12 bases between them. The germline gives CDR1 MNHEY, CDR2 SVGAGI.